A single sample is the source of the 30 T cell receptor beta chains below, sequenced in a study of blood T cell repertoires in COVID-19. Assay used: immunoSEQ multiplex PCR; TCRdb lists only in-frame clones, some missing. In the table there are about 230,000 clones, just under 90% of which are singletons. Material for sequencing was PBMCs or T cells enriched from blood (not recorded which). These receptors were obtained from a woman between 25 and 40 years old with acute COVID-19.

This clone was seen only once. This CDR3 is CASSLTGGDTIYF. The CDR3 bases are TGTGCCAGCAGCCTGACAGGGGGAGACACCATATATTTT. The chain has TRBV6-5 and TRBJ1-3, with 9 bases identical to TRBD1. The CDR3 runs 13 residues. V shed 6 bases, J shed 8 bases, and the junction held 5 bases outside the gene matches. Germline V gene data show CDR1 as MNHEY and CDR2 as SVGAGI.

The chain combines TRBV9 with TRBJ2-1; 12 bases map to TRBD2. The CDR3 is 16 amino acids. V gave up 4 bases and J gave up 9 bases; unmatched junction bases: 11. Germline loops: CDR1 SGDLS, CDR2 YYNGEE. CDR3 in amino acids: CASSSRLAGGLIEQFF. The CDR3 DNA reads TGTGCCAGCAGCTCTCGGCTAGCGGGGGGGCTTATTGAGCAGTTCTTC.

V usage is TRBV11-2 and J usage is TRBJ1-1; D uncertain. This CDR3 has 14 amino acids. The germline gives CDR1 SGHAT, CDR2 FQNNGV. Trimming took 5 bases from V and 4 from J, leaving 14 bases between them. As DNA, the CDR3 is TGTGCCAGCAGCCCCGGGGTCCTCGGCACTGAAGCTTTCTTT. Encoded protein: CASSPGVLGTEAFF.

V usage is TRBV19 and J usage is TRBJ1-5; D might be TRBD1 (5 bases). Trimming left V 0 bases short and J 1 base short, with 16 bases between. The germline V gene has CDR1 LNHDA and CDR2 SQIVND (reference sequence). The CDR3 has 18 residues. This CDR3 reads CASSIEGDSTRSNQPQHF. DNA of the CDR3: TGTGCCAGTAGTATAGAGGGGGACTCAACAAGGAGCAATCAGCCCCAGCATTTT.

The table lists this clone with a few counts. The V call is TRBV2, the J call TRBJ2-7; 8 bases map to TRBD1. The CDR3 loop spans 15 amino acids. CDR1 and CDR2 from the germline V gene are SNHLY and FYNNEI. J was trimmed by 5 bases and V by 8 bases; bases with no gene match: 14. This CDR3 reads CASVLSGTGGNEQYF. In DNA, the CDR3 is TGTGCCAGCGTCCTTTCCGGGACAGGAGGGAACGAGCAGTACTTC.

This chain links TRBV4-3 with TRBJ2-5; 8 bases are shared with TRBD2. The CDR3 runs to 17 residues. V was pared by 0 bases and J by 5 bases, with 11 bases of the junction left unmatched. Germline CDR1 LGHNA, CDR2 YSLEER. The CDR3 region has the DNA TGCGCCAGCAGCCAAGATTTTACTAGCGGATCGTGGGAGACCCAGTACTTC. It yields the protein CASSQDFTSGSWETQYF.

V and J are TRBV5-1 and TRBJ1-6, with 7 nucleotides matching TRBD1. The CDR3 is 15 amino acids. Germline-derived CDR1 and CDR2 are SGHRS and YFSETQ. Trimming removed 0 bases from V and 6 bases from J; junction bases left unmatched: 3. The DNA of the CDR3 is TGCGCCAGCAGCTTGGACGGGACAGTTAATTCACCCCTCCACTTT. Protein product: CASSLDGTVNSPLHF. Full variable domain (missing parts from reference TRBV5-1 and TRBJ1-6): KAGVTQTPRYLIKTRGQQVTLSCSPISGHRSVSWYQQTPGQGLQFLFEYFSETQRNKGNFPGRFSGRQFSNSRSEMNVSTLELGDSALYLCASSLDGTVNSPLHFGNGTRLTVT.

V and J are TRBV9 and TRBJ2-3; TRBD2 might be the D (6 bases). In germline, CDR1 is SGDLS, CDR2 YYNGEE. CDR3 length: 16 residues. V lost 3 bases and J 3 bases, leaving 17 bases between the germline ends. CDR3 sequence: CASSGGGARLTDTQYF. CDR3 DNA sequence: TGTGCCAGCAGCGGAGGCGGGGCCCGACTAACAGATACGCAGTATTTT.

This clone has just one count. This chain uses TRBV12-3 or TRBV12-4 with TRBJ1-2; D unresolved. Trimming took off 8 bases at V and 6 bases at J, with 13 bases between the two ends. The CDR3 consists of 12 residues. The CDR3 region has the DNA TGTGCCAGCTGCCACGGGTGGGATGGCTACACCTTC. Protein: CASCHGWDGYTF.

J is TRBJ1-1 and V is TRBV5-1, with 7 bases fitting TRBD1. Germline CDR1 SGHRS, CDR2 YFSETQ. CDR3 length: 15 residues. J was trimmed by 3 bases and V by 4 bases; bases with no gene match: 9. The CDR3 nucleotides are TGCGCCAGCAGCCAAATTGCAGGGGGAGACACTGAAGCTTTCTTT. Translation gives CASSQIAGGDTEAFF.

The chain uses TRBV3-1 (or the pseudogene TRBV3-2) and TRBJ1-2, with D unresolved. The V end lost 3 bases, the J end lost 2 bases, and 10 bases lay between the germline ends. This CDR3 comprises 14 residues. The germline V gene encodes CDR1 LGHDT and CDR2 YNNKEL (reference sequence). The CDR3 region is CASSHNVQNYGYTF. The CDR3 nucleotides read TGTGCCAGCAGCCACAACGTCCAGAACTATGGCTACACCTTC.

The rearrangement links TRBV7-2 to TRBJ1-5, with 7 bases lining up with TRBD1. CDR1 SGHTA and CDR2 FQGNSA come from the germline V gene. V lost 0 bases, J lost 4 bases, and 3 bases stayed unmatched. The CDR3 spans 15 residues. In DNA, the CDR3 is TGTGCCAGCAGCTTAGCGCTACAGGGGAATCAGCCCCAGCATTTT. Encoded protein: CASSLALQGNQPQHF.

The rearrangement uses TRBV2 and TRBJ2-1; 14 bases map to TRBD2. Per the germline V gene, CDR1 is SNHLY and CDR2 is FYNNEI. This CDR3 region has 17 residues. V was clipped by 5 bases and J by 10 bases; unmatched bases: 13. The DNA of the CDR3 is TGTGCCAGCAGTCAGACTAGCGGGGGGGCTGAGCTTAACGAGCAGTTCTTC. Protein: CASSQTSGGAELNEQFF.

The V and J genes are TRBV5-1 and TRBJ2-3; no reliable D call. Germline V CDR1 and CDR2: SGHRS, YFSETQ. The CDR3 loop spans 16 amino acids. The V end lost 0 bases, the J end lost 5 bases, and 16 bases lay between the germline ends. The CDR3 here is CASSLAVTTVGDTQYF. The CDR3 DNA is TGCGCCAGCAGCTTGGCCGTAACTACGGTTGGAGATACGCAGTATTTT.

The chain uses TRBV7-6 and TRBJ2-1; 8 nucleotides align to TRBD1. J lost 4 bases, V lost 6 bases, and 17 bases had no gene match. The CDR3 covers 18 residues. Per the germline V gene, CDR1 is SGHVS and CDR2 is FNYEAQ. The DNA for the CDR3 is TGTGCCAGCAGAGATGGGACAGGTCCGGCGAAATTTTACAATGAGCAGTTCTTC. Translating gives CASRDGTGPAKFYNEQFF. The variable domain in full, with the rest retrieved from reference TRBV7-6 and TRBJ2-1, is GAGVSQSPRYKVTKRGQDVALRCDPISGHVSLYWYRQALGQGPEFLTYFNYEAQQDKSGLPNDRFSAERPEGSISTLTIQRTEQRDSAMYRCASRDGTGPAKFYNEQFFGPGTRLTVL.

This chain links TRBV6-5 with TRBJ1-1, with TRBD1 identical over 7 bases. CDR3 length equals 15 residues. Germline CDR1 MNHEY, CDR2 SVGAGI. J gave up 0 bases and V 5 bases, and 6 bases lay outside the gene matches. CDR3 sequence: CASSRQGTMNTEAFF. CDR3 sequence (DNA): TGTGCCAGCAGTAGACAGGGAACAATGAACACTGAAGCTTTCTTT.

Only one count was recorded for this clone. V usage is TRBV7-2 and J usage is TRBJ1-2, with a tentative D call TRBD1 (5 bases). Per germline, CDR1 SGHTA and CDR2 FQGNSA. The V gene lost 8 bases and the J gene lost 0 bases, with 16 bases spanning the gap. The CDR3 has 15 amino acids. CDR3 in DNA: TGTGCCAGCTCCTGGAGGGGATCTACTAACTATGGCTACACCTTC. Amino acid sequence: CASSWRGSTNYGYTF.

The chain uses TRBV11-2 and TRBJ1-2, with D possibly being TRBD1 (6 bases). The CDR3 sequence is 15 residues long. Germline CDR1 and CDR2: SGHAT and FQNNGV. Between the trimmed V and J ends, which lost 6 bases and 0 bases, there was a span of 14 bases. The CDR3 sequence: CASRPWTEANYGYTF. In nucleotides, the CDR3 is TGTGCCAGCAGACCATGGACAGAAGCTAACTATGGCTACACCTTC.

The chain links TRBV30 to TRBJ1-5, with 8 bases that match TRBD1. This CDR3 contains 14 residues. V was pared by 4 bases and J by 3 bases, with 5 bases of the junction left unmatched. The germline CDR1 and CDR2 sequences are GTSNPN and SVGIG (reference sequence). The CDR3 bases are TGTGCCTGGAAGTTGACAGGGGACAATCAGCCCCAGCATTTT. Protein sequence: CAWKLTGDNQPQHF.

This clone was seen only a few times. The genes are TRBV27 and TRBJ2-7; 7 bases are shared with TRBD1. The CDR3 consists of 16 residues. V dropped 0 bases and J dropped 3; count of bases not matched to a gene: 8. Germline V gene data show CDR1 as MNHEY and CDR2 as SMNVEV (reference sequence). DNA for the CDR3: TGTGCCAGCAGTTTATCGGGGACAGAGGAGAGCTACGAGCAGTACTTC. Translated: CASSLSGTEESYEQYF.

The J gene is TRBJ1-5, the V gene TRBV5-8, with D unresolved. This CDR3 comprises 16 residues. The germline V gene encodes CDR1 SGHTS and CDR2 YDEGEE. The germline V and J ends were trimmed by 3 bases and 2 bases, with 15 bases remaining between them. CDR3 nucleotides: TGTGCCAGCAGCTGGCTCGGGAATTGGGGCAATCAGCCCCAGCATTTT. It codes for CASSWLGNWGNQPQHF.

The DNA of the CDR3 is TGTGCCAGCAGCGCGTTAACAGGGGTGAACACTGAAGCTTTCTTT. Translating gives CASSALTGVNTEAFF. The chain employs TRBV9 and TRBJ1-1; TRBD1 matches at 7 bases. CDR1 is SGDLS, CDR2 YYNGEE, per germline. V lost 3 bases, J lost 0 bases, and 5 bases stayed unmatched. The CDR3 is 15 amino acids.

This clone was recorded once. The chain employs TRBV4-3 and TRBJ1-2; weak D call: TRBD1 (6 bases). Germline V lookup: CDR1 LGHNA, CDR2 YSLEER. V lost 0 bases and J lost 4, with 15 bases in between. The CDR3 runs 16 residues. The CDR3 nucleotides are TGCGCCAGCAGCCAAGATCTACAGGGAAGGGTCTATGGCTACACCTTC. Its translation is CASSQDLQGRVYGYTF.

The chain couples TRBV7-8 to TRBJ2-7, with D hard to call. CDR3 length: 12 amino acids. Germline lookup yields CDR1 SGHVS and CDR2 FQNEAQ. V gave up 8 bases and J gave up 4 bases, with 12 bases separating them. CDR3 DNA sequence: TGTGCCAGCCGCGCGTTTGGTTACGAGCAGTACTTC. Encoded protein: CASRAFGYEQYF. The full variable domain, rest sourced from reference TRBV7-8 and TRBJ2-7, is GAGVSQSPRYKVAKRGQDVALRCDPISGHVSLFWYQQALGQGPEFLTYFQNEAQLDKSGLPSDRFFAERPEGSVSTLKIQRTQQEDSAVYLCASRAFGYEQYFGPGTRLTVT.

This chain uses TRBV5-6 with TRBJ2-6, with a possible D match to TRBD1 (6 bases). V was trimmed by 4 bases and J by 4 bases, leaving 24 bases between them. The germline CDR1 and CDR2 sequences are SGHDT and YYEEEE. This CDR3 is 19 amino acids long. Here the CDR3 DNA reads TGTGCCAGCAGCGAGGGACACTTAAGGGTCTCGATCGGGGCCAACGTCCTGACTTTC. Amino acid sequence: CASSEGHLRVSIGANVLTF.

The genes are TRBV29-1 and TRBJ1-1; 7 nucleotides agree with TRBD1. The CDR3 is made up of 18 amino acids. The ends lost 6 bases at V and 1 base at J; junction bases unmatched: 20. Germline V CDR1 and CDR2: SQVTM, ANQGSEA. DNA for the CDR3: TGCAGCGTCGAACCACTAGGACAGGCAGGGTTGGGGAACACTGAAGCTTTCTTT. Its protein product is CSVEPLGQAGLGNTEAFF. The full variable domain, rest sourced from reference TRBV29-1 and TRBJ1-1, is SAVISQKPSRDICQRGTSLTIQCQVDSQVTMMFWYRQQPGQSLTLIATANQGSEATYESGFVIDKFPISRPNLTFSTLTVSNMSPEDSSIYLCSVEPLGQAGLGNTEAFFGQGTRLTVV.

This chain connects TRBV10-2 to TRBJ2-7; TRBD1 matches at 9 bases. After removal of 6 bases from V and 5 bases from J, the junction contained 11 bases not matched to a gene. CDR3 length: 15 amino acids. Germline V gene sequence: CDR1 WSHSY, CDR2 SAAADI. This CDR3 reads CASRATGQGVDEQYF. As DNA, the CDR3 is TGCGCCAGCAGGGCAACGGGACAGGGAGTGGACGAGCAGTACTTC.

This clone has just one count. The CDR3 sequence is CASSVGGLRSYNEQFF. The CDR3 DNA follows: TGTGCCAGCAGCGTAGGCGGTCTGCGGTCCTACAATGAGCAGTTCTTC. This chain connects TRBV9 to TRBJ2-1; no reliable D call. CDR1 is SGDLS, CDR2 YYNGEE, per germline. V lost 0 bases and J 1 base, leaving 11 bases between the germline ends. The CDR3 totals 16 residues.

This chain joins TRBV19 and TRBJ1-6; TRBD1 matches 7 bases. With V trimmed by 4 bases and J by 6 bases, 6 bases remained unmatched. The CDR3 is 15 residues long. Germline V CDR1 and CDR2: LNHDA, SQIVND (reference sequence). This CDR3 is CASSTLTGTNSPLHF. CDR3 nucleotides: TGTGCCAGTAGTACCCTGACAGGGACTAATTCACCCCTCCACTTT.

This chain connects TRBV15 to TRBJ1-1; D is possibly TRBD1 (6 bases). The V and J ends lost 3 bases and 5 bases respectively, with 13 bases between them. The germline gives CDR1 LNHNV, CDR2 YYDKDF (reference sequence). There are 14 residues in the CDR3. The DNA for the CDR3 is TGTGCCACCAGCAGTGACAGGATCCGGACTGAAGCTTTCTTT. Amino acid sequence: CATSSDRIRTEAFF. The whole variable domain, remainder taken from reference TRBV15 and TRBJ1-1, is DAMVIQNPRYQVTQFGKPVTLSCSQTLNHNVMYWYQQKSSQAPKLLFHYYDKDFNNEADTPDNFQSRRPNTSFCFLDIRSPGLGDTAMYLCATSSDRIRTEAFFGQGTRLTVV.